This entry is about one T cell receptor (beta chain). These data come from a study of blood T cell repertoires in COVID-19. This CDR3 comprises 14 residues. The germline V and J ends were trimmed by 5 bases and 2 bases, with 10 bases remaining between them. Germline CDR1 SGHAT, CDR2 FQNNGV. The method was immunoSEQ multiplex PCR; TCRdb's version includes in-frame clones alone and lacks a portion of them. The repertoire has around 200,000 clones, over 75% of them found once; the top ten carry under 2.5%. The genes are TRBV11-2 and TRBJ1-5, with D possibly being TRBD1 (6 bases). The sequence was collected from a man in his forties with active or convalescent COVID-19. The sequencing sample was made of peripheral blood. CDR3 in amino acids: CASSLQGGNQPQHF. CDR3 coding DNA: TGTGCCAGCAGCCTACAGGGAGGCAATCAGCCCCAGCATTTT.